This paragraph reports one T cell receptor (beta chain). This clone came up once. The antigen it binds to is not known. One base away there is no much larger clone; base qualities are not given. Genomic DNA was extracted from sorted cells for sequencing of the TCRbeta CDR3 region. The immunoSEQ Assay was used to sequence the TCRbeta CDR3 regions. TCRdb provides this immuneACCESS table in a form limited to in-frame rearrangements. Some clones are lacking; in checked studies, under half of them reflect an unresolved V gene, and why the rest are absent is not known. The sample contains approximately 40,000 clones, roughly 88% of them found a single time. Around an eighth of the sample rests with the top ten. The data were obtained in a study of OX40 agonist ivuxolimab in advanced cancers. At the level of the whole study: Ivuxolimab was a fully human IgG2 agonistic monoclonal antibody targeting the costimulatory receptor OX40 (CD134). Intravenous ivuxolimab was administered to patients every 2 weeks at six dose levels: 0.01, 0.1, 0.3, 1.5, 3 and 10 mg/kg. Of the approximately 54 patients in dose escalation, 19 had hepatocellular carcinoma, roughly 15 had melanoma, 9 had renal cell carcinoma and 9 had head and neck cancer. A male proportion of 75% to 85% and a mean age of 60 years, ranging from roughly 20 to 80, were recorded for the dose-escalation cohort. Patients were allowed to have had prior anti-PD-1, anti-PD-L1 or anti-CTLA-4 therapy, and around 40% of the dose-escalation patients had previously received checkpoint inhibitors. Partial responses occurred in three dose-escalation patients, of whom one had hepatocellular carcinoma and two had cutaneous melanoma. Peripheral TCRbeta sequencing aimed to test whether ivuxolimab altered TCR sequence diversity and caused clonal T-cell expansion. The paper reports the monotherapy dose-escalation portion (N ≈ 50 patients) of the phase I ivuxolimab trial. Broad study findings and their caveats: Which antigens the clonally expanded peripheral T cells were specific for was not determined. Clonal expansion of both CD4+ and CD8+ blood T cells was observed from baseline to week 6 at doses 0.1 to 3.0 mg/kg. Low levels of normalized T-cell clonal expansion were also shown by some nonresponding patients. On average, CD8+ T cells showed more expanded clones than CD4+ T cells after ivuxolimab. Partial responders in the 0.1-3.0 mg/kg groups had among the lowest normalized peripheral clonal expansion, especially among CD8+ T cells.

The trial excluded patients who had a history of autoimmune disease or who were on systemic immunosuppression. In every dose cohort, peripheral blood was drawn for TCR sequencing at baseline, cycle 4 day 1, and cycle 7 day 1. Samples came from an open-label, multicenter, first-in-human phase I dose-escalation trial of ivuxolimab. Adults with locally advanced or metastatic melanoma, renal cell carcinoma, hepatocellular carcinoma or head and neck squamous cell carcinoma were enrolled in the trial. Before TCR sequencing, CD4+ and CD8+ T cells were separately sorted from peripheral blood. The source was CD4+ or CD8+ T cells sorted from blood, collected in a trial of the OX40 agonist ivuxolimab. The clonotype was recovered from an adult with an advanced solid tumor such as melanoma, head and neck, liver or kidney cancer.

The DNA reads as follows: TGTGCCAGCTCACCCCGGGGGAATCAGCCCCAGCATTTT. The resulting protein is CASSPRGNQPQHF. The receptor chain draws on TRBV18 and TRBJ1-5; a weak D assignment points to TRBD1 (5 bases agree). The germline V gene specifies KGHSH as CDR1 and LQKENI as CDR2. There are 13 amino acids in the CDR3, from cysteine to phenylalanine inclusive. The kept DNA is CDR3 alone, 39 bases in frame from the first base. V drops 3 bases and J drops 4 bases, leaving 7 bases in between.